This paragraph covers one T cell receptor (beta chain) sequence. Its cognate antigen is unknown. The limits of the CDR3 on the DNA are not certain, so only TCRdb's listed CDR3 is given. Brentuximab vedotin exposure varied among the patients, all of whom had relapsed after autologous stem cell transplantation. These data belong to a study of PD-1 blockade in classical Hodgkin lymphoma. The study's findings and limits: Those achieving complete response showed baseline diversity like newly diagnosed patients.

Assay used: immunoSEQ multiplex PCR; TCRdb lists only in-frame clones, some missing. Here the sample spans around 35,000 clones, about 90% being singletons. This receptor was obtained from a human donor with classical Hodgkin lymphoma. Sample: peripheral blood mononuclear cells (PBMCs), taken before the second cycle of nivolumab.

The CDR3 is CSGTGSSAFFGQGSGTGSSAFF. The chain recombines TRBV29-1 with TRBJ1-1; the D call TRBD1 from the table was never checked on the DNA. The CDR3 spans 22 residues, counting both ends. CDR1 SQVTM and CDR2 ANQGSEA come from the germline V gene.